A selection of T cell receptor beta chains follows, all from one sample in a study of blood T cell repertoires in COVID-19. The method was immunoSEQ multiplex PCR; TCRdb's version includes in-frame clones alone and lacks a portion of them. The table records 8,400 or so clones, around 90% of them present only once. Sequencing used peripheral blood. The receptors originated from a woman in her forties or fifties with active COVID-19. CDR3s include the opening cysteine and the closing phenylalanine or tryptophan. Fields, in order: D gene, J gene, V gene, CDR3 protein, CDR3 DNA. A D gene is named only where the DNA matches it firmly.

NA | TRBJ1-2 | TRBV6-4 | CASSDVLRQDPIQGGYTF | TGTGCCAGCAGTGACGTCCTCCGACAGGACCCCATCCAAGGAGGCTACACCTTC
NA | TRBJ1-1 | TRBV9 | CASSVGLGQSTEAFF | TGTGCCAGCAGCGTAGGACTGGGGCAGTCTACTGAAGCTTTCTTT
NA | TRBJ1-5 | TRBV24-1 | CATSDHRVQPQHF | TGTGCCACCAGTGACCACAGGGTTCAGCCCCAGCATTTT
NA | TRBJ2-5 | TRBV5-5 | CASSPGNFGETQYF | TGTGCCAGCAGCCCGGGTAATTTCGGGGAGACCCAGTACTTC
NA | TRBJ1-2 | TRBV18 | CASSPTGHRNGYTF | TGTGCCAGCTCGCCCACGGGACACCGAAATGGCTACACCTTC
NA | TRBJ1-5 | TRBV12-3/TRBV12-4 | CASSFGRDQPQHF | TGTGCCAGCAGTTTCGGCAGGGATCAGCCCCAGCATTTT
TRBD2 | TRBJ2-5 | TRBV11-2 | CASSTGTSGSFGETQYF | TGTGCCAGCAGCACCGGGACTAGCGGGAGTTTCGGGGAGACCCAGTACTTC
TRBD2 | TRBJ2-1 | TRBV9 | CASSVDSGPYNEQFF | TGTGCCAGCAGCGTAGATAGCGGGCCCTACAATGAGCAGTTCTTC
NA | TRBJ2-1 | TRBV19 | CASSISYAGYNEQFF | TGTGCCAGTAGTATAAGCTACGCCGGTTACAATGAGCAGTTCTTC
NA | TRBJ2-7 | TRBV5-4 | CASSLGAAPGDEQYF | TGTGCCAGCAGCTTGGGCGCGGCTCCGGGTGACGAGCAGTACTTC
NA | TRBJ1-1 | TRBV4-1 | CASSQDGHPSEAFF | TGCGCCAGCAGCCAAGATGGACACCCCTCTGAAGCTTTCTTT